This passage covers 23 T cell receptor beta chains from one sample sequenced in a study of T-cell memory formation after mild COVID-19. TCRdb redid the calling of the 5' RACE reads with MiXCR, one entry per CDR3 protein. The table has hundreds of thousands of distinct CDR3 sequences, 20% seen once. What was sequenced was PBMCs or a T cell subset sorted from them (not recorded which). The receptors were sampled from an adult woman who had mild COVID-19 (a few samples of this study predate the infection). Cell type and time point are not known.

V gene TRBV12-3 or TRBV12-4 combines with J gene TRBJ1-1, with TRBD1 matching 7 bases. V lost 5 bases to trimming and J lost 12 bases; unmatched junction nucleotides: 3. This CDR3 region has 10 residues. The DNA of the CDR3 is TGTGCCAGCAGTCCAGGGGGGTCTTTCTTT. It yields the protein CASSPGGSFF.

This clonotype was counted ten times or more. This chain joins TRBV7-6 and TRBJ2-5; 9 nucleotides agree with TRBD1. The germline gives CDR1 SGHVS, CDR2 FNYEAQ. Losses at the gene ends were 3 bases for V and 4 bases for J; bases not matched to a gene: 9. The CDR3 is 16 amino acids. The CDR3 protein is CASSFFARTGVETQYF. The CDR3 DNA sequence: TGTGCCAGCAGCTTTTTCGCCCGGACAGGGGTAGAGACCCAGTACTTC.

This clonotype was seen ten or more times. The chain employs TRBV5-4 and TRBJ2-7; tentatively, D is TRBD1 or TRBD2 (5 bases each). Germline V gene lookup returns CDR1 SGHNT and CDR2 YYREEE (reference sequence). Trimming cost V 5 bases and J 1 base, with 16 bases left between them. The CDR3 is 15 amino acids. Here the CDR3 reads CASSSPGRLSYEQYF. The CDR3, as DNA: TGTGCCAGCAGTTCCCCGGGACGGCTTTCCTACGAGCAGTACTTC.

This clonotype has just one count. The V gene is TRBV4-2, the J gene TRBJ2-7, with D possibly being TRBD1 or TRBD2 (5 bases each). V lost 3 bases and J lost 1, with 13 bases in between. This CDR3 comprises 15 residues. CDR1 is LGHNA and CDR2 is YNFKEQ in the germline V gene. CDR3 bases: TGTGCCAGCAGCCACGGGACCCCACAATCCTACGAGCAGTACTTC. Its protein product is CASSHGTPQSYEQYF.

The chain couples TRBV4-3 to TRBJ1-1; TRBD1 aligns across 7 bases. The CDR3 spans 14 residues. CDR1 and CDR2 (germline): LGHNA, YSLEER. V lost 4 bases, J lost 7 bases, and 9 bases stayed unmatched. The CDR3 protein is CASSLEGQWDEAFF. The CDR3 nucleotides are TGCGCCAGCAGCCTTGAGGGACAGTGGGATGAAGCTTTCTTT.

V gene TRBV19 combines with J gene TRBJ1-3; 7 nucleotides match TRBD1. The CDR3 has 15 amino acids. With 3 bases clipped from V and 2 bases from J, the junction kept 4 bases outside the gene matches. Germline assignment: CDR1 LNHDA and CDR2 SQIVND (reference sequence). CDR3 residues: CASSIDRVTGNTIYF. CDR3 nucleotide sequence: TGTGCCAGTAGTATCGACAGGGTAACTGGAAACACCATATATTTT.

This clonotype was detected only a few times. The genes are TRBV7-9 and TRBJ2-1; D uncertain. V gave up 1 base and J gave up 2 bases, with 3 bases separating them. The CDR3 is made up of 13 amino acids. The germline V gene encodes CDR1 SEHNR and CDR2 FQNEAQ (reference sequence). In nucleotides, the CDR3 is TGTGCCAGCAGCTTAGATACCTACAATGAGCAGTTCTTC. Translating gives CASSLDTYNEQFF.

V gene TRBV6-5 combines with J gene TRBJ2-5; D remains ambiguous. CDR1 MNHEY and CDR2 SVGAGI come from the germline V gene. CDR3 length: 14 residues. Trimming took off 7 bases at V and 4 bases at J, with 16 bases between the two ends. The CDR3 DNA follows: TGTGCCAGCACCACGGGCTCCGCCGTAGAGACCCAGTACTTC. This translates into CASTTGSAVETQYF.

This clonotype was detected a few times. The V and J genes are TRBV20-1 and TRBJ1-4; the match to TRBD1 covers 8 bases. The junction had 5 bases not matched to a gene; V was cut back by 8 bases and J by 0 bases. The germline V gene encodes CDR1 DFQATT and CDR2 SNEGSKA (reference sequence). The CDR3 is made up of 14 amino acids. Here the CDR3 DNA reads TGCAGTCCCAGGGACAGGTCAACTAATGAAAAACTGTTTTTT. Amino acids: CSPRDRSTNEKLFF.

This chain uses TRBV11-2 with TRBJ2-5; a possible D gene is TRBD2 (5 bases). V was shortened by 1 base and J by 5 bases, with 14 bases between the two germline ends. Germline V gene data show CDR1 as SGHAT and CDR2 as FQNNGV. This CDR3 is 15 amino acids long. CDR3 sequence: CASSLGGPGGETQYF. For the CDR3, the DNA is TGTGCCAGCAGCTTAGGAGGGCCTGGTGGTGAGACCCAGTACTTC.

The chain couples TRBV6-2 or TRBV6-3 to TRBJ2-7, with TRBD1 identical over 7 bases. Germline trimming cut 4 bases from V and 6 bases from J; bases unmatched to any gene: 9. There are 14 residues in the CDR3. The germline CDR1 and CDR2 sequences are MNHEY and SVGEGT. The CDR3 DNA reads TGTGCCAGCAGTTCCCGGCAAGGGGGCTCCGAGCAGTACTTC. Translation gives CASSSRQGGSEQYF.

The genes are TRBV29-1 and TRBJ2-7; TRBD1 matches 8 bases. V shed 1 base, J shed 5 bases, and the junction held 4 bases outside the gene matches. The CDR3 sequence is 13 residues long. Germline assignment: CDR1 SQVTM and CDR2 ANQGSEA. The CDR3 is CSVEGTGLDEQYF. CDR3 sequence (DNA): TGCAGCGTTGAAGGGACAGGGCTTGACGAGCAGTACTTC.

The chain carries TRBV29-1 and TRBJ2-7; the D gene could be TRBD1 or TRBD2 (5 bases each). Germline CDR1 and CDR2: SQVTM and ANQGSEA. Trimming took 6 bases from V and 6 from J, leaving 15 bases between them. The CDR3 has 12 residues. CDR3 sequence: CSVIGTFPEQYF. Here the CDR3 DNA reads TGCAGCGTGATAGGGACCTTCCCCGAGCAGTACTTC.

The chain recombines TRBV29-1 with TRBJ2-2, with a tentative D call TRBD1 (5 bases). Per germline, CDR1 SQVTM and CDR2 ANQGSEA. The CDR3 is made up of 13 amino acids. Trimming left V 5 bases short and J 4 bases short, with 11 bases between. Here the CDR3 DNA reads TGCAGCGTTCACCAGGGTTCCACCGGGGAGCTGTTTTTT. It yields the protein CSVHQGSTGELFF.

The chain carries TRBV7-8 and TRBJ2-1; possible D gene TRBD2, 5 bases. Trimming removed 7 bases at V and 5 bases at J, with 9 bases between. Germline V gene sequence: CDR1 SGHVS, CDR2 FQNEAQ. This CDR3 has 12 amino acids. DNA for the CDR3: TGTGCCAGCAACGGGGATAACAATGAGCAGTTCTTC. Encoded protein: CASNGDNNEQFF.

V and J are TRBV4-1 and TRBJ1-2, with 8 bases aligning to TRBD1. Losses at the gene ends were 2 bases for V and 2 bases for J; bases not matched to a gene: 4. The CDR3 consists of 15 residues. The germline gives CDR1 MGHRA, CDR2 YSYEKL. The CDR3 coding sequence is TGCGCCAGCAGCCAACCGGGACAGGCGAACTATGGCTACACCTTC. Translation: CASSQPGQANYGYTF.

CDR3 bases: TGTGCCAGCAGTTTAGATGGGTCTCAGGGTCAGCCCCAGCATTTT. Encoded protein: CASSLDGSQGQPQHF. The rearrangement joins TRBV12-3 or TRBV12-4 to TRBJ1-5, with TRBD1 as a possible D gene (5 bases). V gave up 1 base and J gave up 6 bases, with 13 bases separating them. The CDR3 is made up of 15 amino acids.

This rearrangement joins TRBV20-1 to TRBJ1-1; TRBD1 is a possible D gene (5 bases). V was trimmed by 4 bases and J by 3 bases, leaving 12 bases between them. The CDR3 contains 13 residues. The germline V gene encodes CDR1 DFQATT and CDR2 SNEGSKA (reference sequence). The CDR3 DNA sequence: TGCAGTGCTAAAGGGGATCCGGACACTGAAGCTTTCTTT. Translating it yields CSAKGDPDTEAFF.

This clonotype was seen only a few times. The rearrangement links TRBV29-1 to TRBJ1-2; tentatively, D is TRBD1 (6 bases). V lost 0 bases, J lost 6 bases, and 17 bases lay in between. Germline values: CDR1 SQVTM, CDR2 ANQGSEA. This CDR3 region has 15 residues. CDR3 in DNA: TGCAGCGTTGAAGATAGGGCGGTCTCAGGGGATGGCTACACCTTC. Protein: CSVEDRAVSGDGYTF.

This clonotype was picked up many times. The rearrangement joins TRBV7-9 to TRBJ2-1; 7 bases fit TRBD1. The CDR3 runs to 13 residues. The junction had 2 bases not matched to a gene; V was cut back by 3 bases and J by 6 bases. Per the germline V gene, CDR1 is SEHNR and CDR2 is FQNEAQ (reference sequence). This chain's CDR3 is CASSLAGGNEQFF. For the CDR3, the DNA is TGTGCCAGCAGCTTGGCAGGGGGCAATGAGCAGTTCTTC. Using reference TRBV7-9 and TRBJ2-1 for the parts outside the CDR3, the full variable domain is DTGVSQNPRHKITKRGQNVTFRCDPISEHNRLYWYRQTLGQGPEFLTYFQNEAQLEKSRLLSDRFSAERPKGSFSTLEIQRTEQGDSAMYLCASSLAGGNEQFFGPGTRLTVL.

The V call is TRBV5-6, the J call TRBJ1-1; 8 nucleotides match TRBD1. This CDR3 region has 14 residues. CDR1 and CDR2 (germline): SGHDT, YYEEEE. V shed 4 bases and J 4 bases; nucleotides not matched to a gene: 6. The CDR3 is CASSPPGQGTEAFF. The DNA for the CDR3 is TGTGCCAGCAGCCCACCCGGACAGGGCACTGAAGCTTTCTTT.

The chain is built from TRBV7-3 and TRBJ1-5; 9 nucleotides agree with TRBD1. This CDR3 has 15 amino acids. The ends lost 5 bases at V and 8 bases at J; junction bases unmatched: 10. CDR1 SGHTA and CDR2 FQGTGA come from the germline V gene. DNA of the CDR3: TGTGCCAGCAGCCCAACAGGGGGCGAAGGGGAGCCCCAGCATTTT. Translating it yields CASSPTGGEGEPQHF.

This rearrangement joins TRBV20-1 to TRBJ1-4, with a tentative D call TRBD1 (5 bases). The germline V and J ends were trimmed by 7 bases and 2 bases, with 11 bases remaining between them. The CDR3 is 13 amino acids. Germline V gene data show CDR1 as DFQATT and CDR2 as SNEGSKA (reference sequence). The chain's CDR3 is CSGGWGTNEKLFF. The CDR3 DNA sequence: TGCAGTGGGGGTTGGGGGACTAATGAAAAACTGTTTTTT.